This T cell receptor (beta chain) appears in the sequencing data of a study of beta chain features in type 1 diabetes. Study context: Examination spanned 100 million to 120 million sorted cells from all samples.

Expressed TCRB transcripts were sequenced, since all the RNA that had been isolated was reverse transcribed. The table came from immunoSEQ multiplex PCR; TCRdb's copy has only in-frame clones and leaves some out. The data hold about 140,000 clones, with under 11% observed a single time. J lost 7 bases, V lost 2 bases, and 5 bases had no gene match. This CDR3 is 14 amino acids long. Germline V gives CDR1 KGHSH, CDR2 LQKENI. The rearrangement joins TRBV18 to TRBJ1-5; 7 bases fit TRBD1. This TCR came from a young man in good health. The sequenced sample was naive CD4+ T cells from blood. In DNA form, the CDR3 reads TGTGCCAGCTCACCAGAACAGGGGTGGCAGCCCCAGCATTTT. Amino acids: CASSPEQGWQPQHF.